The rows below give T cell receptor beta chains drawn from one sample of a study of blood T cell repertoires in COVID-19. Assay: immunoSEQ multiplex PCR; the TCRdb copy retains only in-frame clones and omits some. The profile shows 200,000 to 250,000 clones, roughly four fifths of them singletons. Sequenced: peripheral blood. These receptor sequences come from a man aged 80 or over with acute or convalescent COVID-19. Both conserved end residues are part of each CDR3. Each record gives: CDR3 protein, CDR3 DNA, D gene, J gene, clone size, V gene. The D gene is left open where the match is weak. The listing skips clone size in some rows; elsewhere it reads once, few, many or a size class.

CASSFEAVAFF	TGTGCCAGCAGTTTCGAGGCTGTAGCTTTCTTT	NA	TRBJ1-1	few	TRBV12-3/TRBV12-4
CASSEGDRVAYSEQFF	TGTGCCAGCAGTGAAGGGGACAGGGTAGCCTATAGTGAGCAGTTCTTC	TRBD1	TRBJ2-1	NA	TRBV27
CATSDLRSLGAGELFF	TGTGCCACCAGTGATTTAAGATCCCTCGGGGCCGGGGAGCTGTTTTTT	NA	TRBJ2-2	NA	TRBV24-1
CASSTRGSGANVLTF	TGTGCCAGCAGCACCAGGGGGTCTGGGGCCAACGTCCTGACTTTC	TRBD1	TRBJ2-6	NA	TRBV3-1/TRBV3-2
CASSLGGQGSSYNEQFF	TGTGCCAGCAGCTTAGGAGGACAGGGAAGCTCCTACAATGAGCAGTTCTTC	TRBD1	TRBJ2-1	NA	TRBV11-3
CASSLKGEQFF	TGTGCCAGTAGTCTGAAGGGGGAGCAGTTCTTC	NA	TRBJ2-1	NA	TRBV19
CASSQDGGSQHF	TGCGCCAGCAGCCAAGATGGGGGGTCCCAGCATTTT	NA	TRBJ1-5	NA	TRBV4-1
CASSQAQEAFF	TGTGCCAGCAGCCAAGCCCAGGAAGCTTTCTTT	NA	TRBJ1-1	NA	TRBV3-1/TRBV3-2
CASSYSSMNTEAFF	TGTGCCAGCAGTTATTCCAGTATGAACACTGAAGCTTTCTTT	NA	TRBJ1-1	NA	TRBV6-5
CALNPLGAGGPYEQYF	TGTGCTTTAAATCCGCTCGGGGCAGGGGGGCCCTACGAGCAGTACTTC	NA	TRBJ2-7	NA	TRBV19
CASAGPLTGVLYEQYF	TGTGCTAGTGCCGGCCCTCTGACAGGGGTCCTCTACGAGCAGTACTTC	TRBD1	TRBJ2-7	NA	TRBV12-5
CATSDWTSGSTDTQYF	TGTGCCACCAGTGATTGGACTAGCGGGAGCACAGATACGCAGTATTTT	TRBD2	TRBJ2-3	NA	TRBV24-1
CASRLAGTGPYEQYF	TGTGCCAGCAGACTTGCCGGGACAGGGCCCTACGAGCAGTACTTC	TRBD1	TRBJ2-7	NA	TRBV2
CASSSTGERDTQYF	TGTGCCAGCAGCTCCACAGGGGAGAGAGATACGCAGTATTTT	TRBD1	TRBJ2-3	NA	TRBV7-9
CSVESPGLEAFF	TGCAGCGTCGAATCCCCGGGACTTGAAGCTTTCTTT	NA	TRBJ1-1	NA	TRBV29-1
CATGGQGASDEQYF	TGTGCCACCGGGGGACAGGGAGCTTCGGACGAGCAGTACTTC	TRBD1	TRBJ2-7	NA	TRBV24-1
CASRTQGGGEKLFF	TGTGCCAGCAGGACACAGGGGGGTGGTGAAAAACTGTTTTTT	TRBD1	TRBJ1-4	NA	TRBV27
CSAGGTITSTSYEQYF	TGCAGTGCTGGTGGGACTATTACTTCAACCTCCTACGAGCAGTACTTC	TRBD2	TRBJ2-7	once	TRBV20-1
CASSLAGTEGSPLHF	TGCGCCAGCAGCTTGGCCGGGACAGAAGGGTCACCCCTCCACTTT	TRBD1	TRBJ1-6	NA	TRBV5-1
CASSSTHGTGRSPLHF	TGTGCCAGTAGTTCCACTCATGGGACAGGCCGATCACCCCTCCACTTT	TRBD1	TRBJ1-6	NA	TRBV19
CASSDAANYGYTF	TGTGCCAGCAGTGACGCAGCTAACTATGGCTACACCTTC	NA	TRBJ1-2	NA	TRBV2
CASSLSQTYEQYF	TGTGCCAGCAGCTTGTCACAGACCTACGAGCAGTACTTC	NA	TRBJ2-7	NA	TRBV5-8
CASSELARGIF	TGTGCCAGCAGTGAACTAGCGAGAGGGATCTTC	NA	TRBJ2-1	NA	TRBV2
CASSEVRQGAGTDTQYF	TGTGCCAGCAGTGAAGTACGACAGGGGGCTGGCACAGATACGCAGTATTTT	TRBD1	TRBJ2-3	NA	TRBV2
CASSPGSMNTEAFF	TGTGCCAGCTCACCCGGGTCGATGAACACTGAAGCTTTCTTT	NA	TRBJ1-1	NA	TRBV18
CASSLGQGATGELFF	TGTGCCAGCTCACTCGGACAGGGGGCAACCGGGGAGCTGTTTTTT	TRBD1	TRBJ2-2	once	TRBV18
CAISDEGAPNQPQHF	TGTGCCATCAGTGATGAAGGGGCCCCAAATCAGCCCCAGCATTTT	NA	TRBJ1-5	NA	TRBV10-3
CASRAGSTDTQYF	TGTGCCAGCAGAGCCGGGTCCACAGATACGCAGTATTTT	NA	TRBJ2-3	once	TRBV2
CASSRGSQAGFTDTQYF	TGTGCCAGCAGCCGAGGGTCGCAAGCGGGGTTCACAGATACGCAGTATTTT	TRBD2	TRBJ2-3	NA	TRBV7-8
CASSFQGDTEAFF	TGCGCCAGCAGCTTTCAGGGGGACACTGAAGCTTTCTTT	TRBD1	TRBJ1-1	NA	TRBV5-1
CASSRAGLAMGTDTQYF	TGTGCCAGCAGCCGAGCGGGACTAGCGATGGGCACAGATACGCAGTATTTT	TRBD2	TRBJ2-3	once	TRBV11-2
CASSLTMGRNEQFF	TGTGCCAGCAGTTTAACAATGGGGCGGAATGAGCAGTTCTTC	NA	TRBJ2-1	NA	TRBV7-3
CASSLEGRIYGYTF	TGTGCCAGCAGTTTAGAGGGCAGGATCTATGGCTACACCTTC	NA	TRBJ1-2	NA	TRBV28
CASSPLPRLAGGPMDTQYF	TGTGCCAGCAGCCCTCTCCCCCGACTAGCGGGAGGGCCGATGGATACGCAGTATTTT	NA	TRBJ2-3	NA	TRBV21-1
CASSLVRTGSGYTF	TGTGCCAGCAGCCTCGTGCGGACAGGGAGTGGCTACACCTTC	TRBD1	TRBJ1-2	NA	TRBV7-9
CATSVGQGSDTQYF	TGTGCCACCAGTGTAGGCCAGGGCTCAGATACGCAGTATTTT	NA	TRBJ2-3	few	TRBV24-1
CASSQGQPSNEKLFF	TGTGCCAGCAGCCAGGGACAGCCCTCTAATGAAAAACTGTTTTTT	TRBD1	TRBJ1-4	NA	TRBV3-1/TRBV3-2
CASSFLTGGYGYTF	TGTGCCAGCAGTTTCCTCACAGGGGGCTATGGCTACACCTTC	TRBD1	TRBJ1-2	NA	TRBV27
CASSPRGLDGGAFF	TGTGCCAGCTCCCCCCGAGGGCTCGACGGGGGAGCTTTCTTT	NA	TRBJ1-1	NA	TRBV18
CAWNPRWEAVTEAFF	TGTGCCTGGAACCCGCGGTGGGAGGCGGTCACTGAAGCTTTCTTT	NA	TRBJ1-1	NA	TRBV30
CASSFSVGGGETQYF	TGTGCCAGCAGCTTTAGCGTAGGGGGTGGAGAGACCCAGTACTTC	NA	TRBJ2-5	NA	TRBV5-6
CASSIVGGETQYF	TGTGCCAGTAGTATAGTCGGAGGGGAGACCCAGTACTTC	NA	TRBJ2-5	many	TRBV19
CASSYGGYGYTF	TGTGCCAGCAGTTACGGAGGGTATGGCTACACCTTC	NA	TRBJ1-2	NA	TRBV6-5
CASSLEGRFDQPQHF	TGTGCCAGCAGTTTAGAGGGGAGGTTTGATCAGCCCCAGCATTTT	NA	TRBJ1-5	NA	TRBV28
CASSPTDRVNYGYTF	TGTGCCAGCAGTCCAACCGACAGGGTGAACTATGGCTACACCTTC	TRBD1	TRBJ1-2	NA	TRBV27
CATSAAGLAYEQYF	TGTGCCACCAGTGCCGCGGGACTAGCGTACGAGCAGTACTTC	TRBD2	TRBJ2-7	NA	TRBV24-1
CASSDRGIPYEQYF	TGTGCCAGCAGTGATAGAGGGATCCCCTACGAGCAGTACTTC	NA	TRBJ2-7	NA	TRBV2